This record covers a single T cell receptor beta chain. The entry originates in a study of blood T cell repertoires in COVID-19. Per the authors' pipeline: Amplification with reference gene primers provided the estimates of nucleated cell counts. This table comes from immunoSEQ multiplex PCR, and its TCRdb copy is limited to in-frame clones, with some not included. From that table come the V and J calls and clone size; the DNA was used to work out D and trimming. Here the sample spans 150,000 to 200,000 clones, roughly 90% being singletons. The receptor comes from a man in his thirties or forties with COVID-19, enrolled during active disease. Sequenced: peripheral blood.

In DNA, the CDR3 is TGTGCCAGTAGTATAGGTCCGGGACAAATCTACAATGAGCAGTTCTTC. Translation: CASSIGPGQIYNEQFF. The V gene is TRBV19, the J gene TRBJ2-1, with a weak D call TRBD1 (6 bases). This CDR3 has 16 residues. Germline CDR1 reads LNHDA; CDR2 reads SQIVND (reference sequence). Trimming cost V 1 base and J 3 bases, with 13 bases left between them.